The 22 T cell receptor beta chains reported below all come from one sample, sequenced in a study of cytomegalovirus exposure and HLA in healthy donors. The PCR ran on 60 Vbeta and 13 Jbeta primers. The repertoire was sequenced with immunoSEQ multiplex PCR; TCRdb's copy has only in-frame clones and lacks some. The sample includes under 250,000 clones, 75% to 90% of them seen just once. What was sequenced was PBMCs. These receptors all come from a woman in her forties in good health and CMV-seronegative.

The V call is TRBV19, the J call TRBJ1-2; 8 bases align to TRBD1. CDR1 is LNHDA, CDR2 SQIVND, per germline (reference sequence). With V trimmed by 5 bases and J by 3 bases, 2 bases remained unmatched. CDR3 length equals 13 residues. CDR3 sequence: CASSVQGDYGYTF. CDR3 bases: TGTGCCAGTAGTGTACAGGGGGACTATGGCTACACCTTC.

The rearrangement joins TRBV7-9 to TRBJ2-7; 9 bases align to TRBD1. Germline values: CDR1 SEHNR, CDR2 FQNEAQ (reference sequence). J gave up 5 bases and V 2 bases, and 7 bases lay outside the gene matches. This CDR3 has 15 residues. CDR3: CASSLSGTGYDEQYF. CDR3 sequence (DNA): TGTGCCAGCAGCTTATCCGGGACAGGGTATGACGAGCAGTACTTC.

The chain links TRBV5-5 to TRBJ2-4; TRBD1 aligns across 7 bases. Germline V gene lookup returns CDR1 SGHKS and CDR2 YYEKEE (reference sequence). With V trimmed by 4 bases and J by 2 bases, 3 bases remained unmatched. The CDR3 is 14 residues long. The DNA for the CDR3 is TGTGCCAGCAGCCGGGACAGCTCCAAAAACATTCAGTACTTC. Residues: CASSRDSSKNIQYF.

The table lists this clone with a few counts. V and J are TRBV11-2 and TRBJ1-2; 12 bases are shared with TRBD1. V dropped 4 bases and J dropped 6; count of bases not matched to a gene: 6. The CDR3 extends over 15 amino acids. Germline lookup yields CDR1 SGHAT and CDR2 FQNNGV. CDR3 nucleotides: TGTGCCAGCAGCTACACCGGGACAGGGGGCAATGGCTACACCTTC. This translates into CASSYTGTGGNGYTF. Complete variable domain (other parts from reference TRBV11-2 and TRBJ1-2): EAGVAQSPRYKIIEKRQSVAFWCNPISGHATLYWYQQILGQGPKLLIQFQNNGVVDDSQLPKDRFSAERLKGVDSTLKIQPAKLEDSAVYLCASSYTGTGGNGYTFGSGTRLTVV.

The chain has TRBV5-4 and TRBJ2-3; TRBD2 might be the D (6 bases). Germline values: CDR1 SGHNT, CDR2 YYREEE (reference sequence). The CDR3 is 16 amino acids. Deletions cut 3 bases from V and 4 bases from J, with 18 bases between. The CDR3 spells CASSWRAGGRADTQYF. The CDR3 bases are TGTGCCAGCAGCTGGCGGGCCGGGGGTAGGGCAGATACGCAGTATTTT.

Note on this clone: Other DNA sequences of this sample code for an identical CDR3. The V call is TRBV5-1, the J call TRBJ1-1; 9 nucleotides align to TRBD1. The V gene's germline CDR1 is SGHRS and CDR2 YFSETQ. The CDR3 length is 15 residues. The J segment lost 5 bases and the V segment lost 1 base, leaving 6 bases of the junction unmatched. CDR3 sequence (DNA): TGCGCCAGCAGCTTGACAGGGGGCGCAGGAACTGAAGCTTTCTTT. It is translated as CASSLTGGAGTEAFF.

This chain links TRBV29-1 with TRBJ2-7; maybe TRBD1 (6 bases). Germline V CDR1 and CDR2: SQVTM, ANQGSEA. This CDR3 is built from 12 residues. Trimming pared 3 bases from V and 2 bases from J, leaving 8 bases between. For the CDR3, the DNA is TGCAGCGTTGACCAGGGGACCTACGAGCAGTACTTC. Its protein product is CSVDQGTYEQYF.

The chain links TRBV11-2 to TRBJ2-7; the match to TRBD2 covers 13 bases. V shed 4 bases, J shed 7 bases, and the junction held 10 bases outside the gene matches. Germline V gene sequence: CDR1 SGHAT, CDR2 FQNNGV. This CDR3 has 16 amino acids. CDR3 sequence reads: CASSSWTSGRSREQYF. Here the CDR3 DNA reads TGTGCCAGCAGCTCATGGACTAGCGGGAGATCGAGGGAGCAGTACTTC. The full variable domain, in which reference TRBV11-2 and TRBJ2-7 provide the parts outside the CDR3, is EAGVAQSPRYKIIEKRQSVAFWCNPISGHATLYWYQQILGQGPKLLIQFQNNGVVDDSQLPKDRFSAERLKGVDSTLKIQPAKLEDSAVYLCASSSWTSGRSREQYFGPGTRLTVT.

This clone was found once. This chain links TRBV27 with TRBJ1-5; D is unclear. The germline gives CDR1 MNHEY, CDR2 SMNVEV (reference sequence). The CDR3 spans 14 residues. V was trimmed by 7 bases and J by 5 bases, leaving 15 bases between them. The CDR3 here is CASKNGRPDQPQHF. CDR3 DNA: TGTGCCAGCAAGAACGGGAGACCAGATCAGCCCCAGCATTTT.

The rearrangement joins TRBV27 to TRBJ2-3; tentatively, D is TRBD1 (6 bases). The V end was cut by 3 bases, the J end by 6 bases, with 13 bases between. The length of the CDR3 is 14 residues. The germline V gene encodes CDR1 MNHEY and CDR2 SMNVEV (reference sequence). For the CDR3, the DNA is TGTGCCAGCAGTTTGGACAGCCCGTTTGATACGCAGTATTTT. Translated, it gives CASSLDSPFDTQYF.

The chain has TRBV9 and TRBJ1-2; 7 positions agree with TRBD1. In germline, CDR1 is SGDLS, CDR2 YYNGEE. The CDR3 extends over 15 amino acids. Trimming cost V 2 bases and J 2 bases; bases outside gene matches: 6. The CDR3 spells CASSVTGVSNYGYTF. For the CDR3, the DNA is TGTGCCAGCAGCGTTACAGGGGTTTCGAACTATGGCTACACCTTC.

This chain joins TRBV4-1 and TRBJ1-1; maybe TRBD1 (5 bases). V was trimmed by 2 bases and J by 3 bases, leaving 28 bases between them. Per germline, CDR1 MGHRA and CDR2 YSYEKL. There are 20 residues in the CDR3. As DNA, the CDR3 is TGCGCCAGCAGCCAAATGGGGTGGGGCCTTTCTGATAACGGGCACACTGAAGCTTTCTTT. As protein: CASSQMGWGLSDNGHTEAFF.

The rearrangement links TRBV7-9 to TRBJ1-1; D might be TRBD1 (5 bases). The CDR3 spans 16 residues. Germline CDR1 is SEHNR and CDR2 is FQNEAQ (reference sequence). Trimming stripped 5 bases from V and 0 bases from J, with 16 bases between. The CDR3 coding sequence is TGTGCCAGCAGCGTCTCAGGGATACCTTTGAACACTGAAGCTTTCTTT. Its protein product is CASSVSGIPLNTEAFF.

CDR3 DNA sequence: TGTGCCAGTAGTATTTGGACACCGAACACCGGGGAGCTGTTTTTT. Translated: CASSIWTPNTGELFF. This chain joins TRBV19 and TRBJ2-2; a weak D match, TRBD1 (5 bases). Trimming stripped 3 bases from V and 0 bases from J, with 8 bases between. Germline V gives CDR1 LNHDA, CDR2 SQIVND (reference sequence). This CDR3 comprises 15 residues.

The chain links TRBV27 to TRBJ2-2; D might be TRBD1 (6 bases). V was cut by 5 bases and J by 0 bases, with 7 bases left in between. The CDR3 totals 14 residues. Germline CDR1 MNHEY, CDR2 SMNVEV (reference sequence). The CDR3 spells CASSGGANTGELFF. In DNA form, the CDR3 reads TGTGCCAGCAGTGGGGGCGCGAACACCGGGGAGCTGTTTTTT.

The chain links TRBV14 to TRBJ2-7; TRBD2 matches at 9 bases. Germline V gives CDR1 SGHDN, CDR2 FVKESK. The CDR3 covers 15 residues. Germline trimming cut 2 bases from V and 3 bases from J; bases unmatched to any gene: 5. Here the CDR3 reads CASSQPTSGFYEQYF. CDR3 bases: TGTGCCAGCAGCCAACCGACTAGCGGATTCTACGAGCAGTACTTC.

The V call is TRBV10-1, the J call TRBJ1-3, with no clear D. V was trimmed by 1 base and J by 0 bases, leaving 4 bases between them. CDR1 is WNHNN and CDR2 is SYGVQD in the germline V gene (reference sequence). CDR3 length equals 14 residues. DNA of the CDR3: TGCGCCAGCAGTGAGTACAACTCTGGAAACACCATATATTTT. The encoded protein is CASSEYNSGNTIYF.

The chain links TRBV18 to TRBJ1-2, with TRBD1 as a possible D gene (5 bases). V was clipped by 2 bases and J by 7 bases, with 11 bases between them. Germline V CDR1 and CDR2: KGHSH, LQKENI. This CDR3 is 13 amino acids long. DNA of the CDR3: TGTGCCAGCTCACCAGGAGGGGAATCTGGCTACACCTTC. Amino acid sequence: CASSPGGESGYTF.

The rearrangement uses TRBV11-2 and TRBJ1-1; weak D call: TRBD1 (5 bases). Germline CDR1 SGHAT, CDR2 FQNNGV. V lost 4 bases and J 0 bases, leaving 18 bases between the germline ends. The CDR3 has 17 residues. CDR3 nucleotides: TGTGCCAGCAGCTCAGGGCGCTTTCCCCCTATGAACACTGAAGCTTTCTTT. Its protein product is CASSSGRFPPMNTEAFF.

This rearrangement joins TRBV6-5 to TRBJ1-1, with 9 bases aligning to TRBD1. The CDR3 length is 16 residues. Germline-derived CDR1 and CDR2 are MNHEY and SVGAGI. V was pared by 2 bases and J by 1 base, with 5 bases of the junction left unmatched. DNA for the CDR3: TGTGCCAGCAGTTACGGGACAGGGAGGAGGAACACTGAAGCTTTCTTT. Its translation is CASSYGTGRRNTEAFF.

This rearrangement joins TRBV29-1 to TRBJ2-7; the match to TRBD2 covers 7 bases. The J segment lost 6 bases and the V segment lost 5 bases, leaving 7 bases of the junction unmatched. CDR3 size: 12 residues. The germline gives CDR1 SQVTM, CDR2 ANQGSEA. CDR3 bases: TGCAGCGTTACCAAGGGGAGGGTCGAGCAGTACTTC. Encoded protein: CSVTKGRVEQYF.

V usage is TRBV5-1 and J usage is TRBJ2-1; perhaps TRBD1 as D (6 bases). Trimming cost V 2 bases and J 7 bases, with 16 bases left between them. Germline V CDR1 and CDR2: SGHRS, YFSETQ. This CDR3 is 15 amino acids long. CDR3 sequence (DNA): TGCGCCAGCAGCTTCTTGCCAGGGGTGGAAAATGAGCAGTTCTTC. This gives the protein CASSFLPGVENEQFF.